This TCR beta chain comes out of a study of T cells in Graves' hyperthyroidism and ophthalmopathy. Template material for amplifying TCR beta CDR3 regions consisted of RNA transcripts. HTBI primers were employed in a first-round RT-PCR of the TCR CDR3. TCRdb used MiXCR to reprocess the multiplex PCR reads, holding one entry per CDR3 protein. Of around 420,000 distinct CDR3 sequences listed, 15% to 18% are singletons. An absence of ophthalmopathy progression within 18 months meant stable Graves' hyperthyroidism. This clonotype has just a few counts. The antigen remains undetermined. The CDR3 does not close with the conserved phenylalanine or tryptophan, likely indicating a read error. Regarding the study as a whole: A model using 13 V-J features told ophthalmopathy apart from stable hyperthyroidism. Blood also showed most of the thyroid clonotypes that were expanded above 0.001.

The sequenced sample consisted of blood. This TCR came from a woman younger than 35 with Graves' hyperthyroidism.

The CDR3 DNA sequence: TGTGCCAGCAGCCAAGCAAACTACGAGCAGTACCTC. This translates into CASSQANYEQYL. The genes are TRBV3-1 and TRBJ2-7; no definite D call. V lost 1 base and J 3 bases, leaving 4 bases between the germline ends. The CDR3 totals 12 residues. CDR1 is LGHDT and CDR2 is YNNKEL in the germline V gene (reference sequence).